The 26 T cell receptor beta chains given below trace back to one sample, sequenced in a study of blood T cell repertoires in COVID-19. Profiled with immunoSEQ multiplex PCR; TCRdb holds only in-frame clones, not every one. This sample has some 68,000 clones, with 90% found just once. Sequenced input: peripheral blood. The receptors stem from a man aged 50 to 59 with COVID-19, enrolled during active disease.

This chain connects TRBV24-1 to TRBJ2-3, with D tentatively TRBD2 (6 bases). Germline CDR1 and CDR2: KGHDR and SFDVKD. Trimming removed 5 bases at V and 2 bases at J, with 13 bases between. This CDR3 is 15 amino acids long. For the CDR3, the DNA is TGTGCCACCAGTGCCCGGGAGTGGGACACAGATACGCAGTATTTT. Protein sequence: CATSAREWDTDTQYF.

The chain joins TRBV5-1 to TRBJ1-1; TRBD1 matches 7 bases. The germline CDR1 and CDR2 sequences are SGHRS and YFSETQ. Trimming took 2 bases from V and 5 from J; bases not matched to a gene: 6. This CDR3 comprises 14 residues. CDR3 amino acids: CASSLQGWGTEAFF. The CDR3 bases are TGCGCCAGCAGCTTACAGGGGTGGGGAACTGAAGCTTTCTTT.

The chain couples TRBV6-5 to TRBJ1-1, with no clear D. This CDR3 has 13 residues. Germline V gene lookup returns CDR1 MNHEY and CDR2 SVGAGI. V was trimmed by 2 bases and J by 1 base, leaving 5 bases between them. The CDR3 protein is CASSYRQNTEAFF. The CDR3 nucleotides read TGTGCCAGCAGTTACCGACAGAACACTGAAGCTTTCTTT.

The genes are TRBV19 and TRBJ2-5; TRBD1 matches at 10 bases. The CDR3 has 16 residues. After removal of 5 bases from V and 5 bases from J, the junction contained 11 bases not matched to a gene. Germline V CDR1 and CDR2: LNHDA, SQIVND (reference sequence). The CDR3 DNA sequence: TGTGCCAGTAGTCCCCGCCGGACAGGGGGTAGGGAGACCCAGTACTTC. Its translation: CASSPRRTGGRETQYF. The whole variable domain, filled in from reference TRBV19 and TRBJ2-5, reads DGGITQSPKYLFRKEGQNVTLSCEQNLNHDAMYWYRQDPGQGLRLIYYSQIVNDFQKGDIAEGYSVSREKKESFPLTVTSAQKNPTAFYLCASSPRRTGGRETQYFGPGTRLLVL.

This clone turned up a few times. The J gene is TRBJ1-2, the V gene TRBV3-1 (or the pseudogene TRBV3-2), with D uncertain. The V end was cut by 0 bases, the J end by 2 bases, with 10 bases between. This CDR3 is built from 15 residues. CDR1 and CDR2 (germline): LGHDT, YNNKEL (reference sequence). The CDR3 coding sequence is TGTGCCAGCAGCCAAGATCCGGCGGAGAACTATGGCTACACCTTC. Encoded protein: CASSQDPAENYGYTF.

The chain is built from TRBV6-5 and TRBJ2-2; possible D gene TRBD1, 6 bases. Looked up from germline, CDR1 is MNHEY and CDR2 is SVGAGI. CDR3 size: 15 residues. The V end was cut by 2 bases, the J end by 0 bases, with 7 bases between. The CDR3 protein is CASSYQGTNTGELFF. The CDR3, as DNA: TGTGCCAGCAGTTACCAGGGGACGAACACCGGGGAGCTGTTTTTT.

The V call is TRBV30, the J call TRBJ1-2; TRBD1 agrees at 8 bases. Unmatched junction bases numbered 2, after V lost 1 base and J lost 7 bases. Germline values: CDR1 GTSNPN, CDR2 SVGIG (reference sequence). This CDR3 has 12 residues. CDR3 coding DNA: TGTGCCTGGAGTGGGACAGGGAGTGGCTACACCTTC. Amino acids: CAWSGTGSGYTF.

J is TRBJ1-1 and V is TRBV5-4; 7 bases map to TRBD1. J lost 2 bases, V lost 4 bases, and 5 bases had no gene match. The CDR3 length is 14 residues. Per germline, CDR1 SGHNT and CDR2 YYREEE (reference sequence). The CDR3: CASSQQGLNTEAFF. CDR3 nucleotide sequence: TGTGCCAGCAGCCAACAGGGGCTAAACACTGAAGCTTTCTTT. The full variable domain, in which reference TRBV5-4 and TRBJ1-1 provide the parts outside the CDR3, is ETGVTQSPTHLIKTRGQQVTLRCSSQSGHNTVSWYQQALGQGPQFIFQYYREEENGRGNFPPRFSGLQFPNYSSELNVNALELDDSALYLCASSQQGLNTEAFFGQGTRLTVV.

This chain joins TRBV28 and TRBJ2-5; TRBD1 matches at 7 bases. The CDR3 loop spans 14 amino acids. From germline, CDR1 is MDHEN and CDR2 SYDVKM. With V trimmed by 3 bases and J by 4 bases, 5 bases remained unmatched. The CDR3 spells CASSFSRQGETQYF. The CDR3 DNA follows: TGTGCCAGCAGTTTTAGCCGACAGGGAGAGACCCAGTACTTC.

CDR3 sequence reads: CASSYSKAREGEKLFF. DNA of the CDR3: TGTGCCAGCAGTTACTCGAAGGCCCGGGAAGGGGAAAAACTGTTTTTT. The chain employs TRBV6-5 and TRBJ1-4; D is unresolved. Germline CDR1 MNHEY, CDR2 SVGAGI. The CDR3 runs 16 residues. Trimming pared 0 bases from V and 8 bases from J, leaving 16 bases between.

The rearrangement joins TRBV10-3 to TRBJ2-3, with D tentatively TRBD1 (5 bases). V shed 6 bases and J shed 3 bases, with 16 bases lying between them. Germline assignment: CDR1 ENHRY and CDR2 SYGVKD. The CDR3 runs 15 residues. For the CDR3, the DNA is TGTGCCATCAGGGACCAGAAGGGGATTACAGATACGCAGTATTTT. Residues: CAIRDQKGITDTQYF.

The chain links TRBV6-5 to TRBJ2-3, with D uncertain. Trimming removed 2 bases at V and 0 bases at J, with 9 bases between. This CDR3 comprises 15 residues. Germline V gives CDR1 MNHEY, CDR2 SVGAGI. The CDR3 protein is CASSYQPGSTDTQYF. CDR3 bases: TGTGCCAGCAGTTACCAGCCAGGTAGCACAGATACGCAGTATTTT.

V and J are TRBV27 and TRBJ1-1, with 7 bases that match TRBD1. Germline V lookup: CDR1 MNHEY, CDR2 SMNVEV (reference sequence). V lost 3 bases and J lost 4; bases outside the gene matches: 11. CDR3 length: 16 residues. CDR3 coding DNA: TGTGCCAGCAGTTTTTTCCCAGGGGGAGAGGGCACTGAAGCTTTCTTT. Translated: CASSFFPGGEGTEAFF.

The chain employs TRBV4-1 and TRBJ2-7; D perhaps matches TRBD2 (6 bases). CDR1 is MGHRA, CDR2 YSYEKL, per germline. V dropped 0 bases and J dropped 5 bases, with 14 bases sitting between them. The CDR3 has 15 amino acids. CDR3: CASSQDRGGRDEQYF. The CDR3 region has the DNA TGCGCCAGCAGCCAAGATAGAGGAGGGCGCGACGAGCAGTACTTC.

The CDR3 loop is CASSISAGIVGTEAFF. The CDR3 DNA sequence: TGTGCCAGTAGTATTTCGGCAGGGATTGTAGGAACTGAAGCTTTCTTT. The chain carries TRBV19 and TRBJ1-1, with D perhaps matching TRBD1 (5 bases). The CDR3 extends over 16 amino acids. Per the germline V gene, CDR1 is LNHDA and CDR2 is SQIVND (reference sequence). V was trimmed by 3 bases and J by 5 bases, leaving 19 bases between them.

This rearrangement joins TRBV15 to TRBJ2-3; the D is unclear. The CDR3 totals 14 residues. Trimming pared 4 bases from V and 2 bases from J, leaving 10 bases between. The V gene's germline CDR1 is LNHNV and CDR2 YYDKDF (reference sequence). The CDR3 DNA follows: TGTGCCACCAGCAAAGAGGAGCCCACAGATACGCAGTATTTT. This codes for CATSKEEPTDTQYF.

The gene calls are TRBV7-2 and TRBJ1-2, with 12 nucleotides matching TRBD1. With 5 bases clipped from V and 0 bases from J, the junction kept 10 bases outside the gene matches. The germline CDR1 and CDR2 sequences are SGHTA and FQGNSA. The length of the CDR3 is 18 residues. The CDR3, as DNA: TGTGCCAGCAGCCCATACCGGGACAGGGGGCTAACTAACTATGGCTACACCTTC. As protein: CASSPYRDRGLTNYGYTF.

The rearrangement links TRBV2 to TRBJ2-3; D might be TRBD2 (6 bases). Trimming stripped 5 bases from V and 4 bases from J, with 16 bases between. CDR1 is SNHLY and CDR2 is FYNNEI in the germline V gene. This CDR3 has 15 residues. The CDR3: CASSKTRSGADTQYF. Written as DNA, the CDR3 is TGTGCCAGCAGTAAGACTAGATCGGGGGCAGATACGCAGTATTTT.

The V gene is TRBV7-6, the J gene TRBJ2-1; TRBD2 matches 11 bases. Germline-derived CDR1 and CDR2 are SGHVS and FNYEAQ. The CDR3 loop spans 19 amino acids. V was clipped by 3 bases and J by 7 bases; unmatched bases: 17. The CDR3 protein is CASSFLGTLSSGRSNEQFF. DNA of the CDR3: TGTGCCAGCAGCTTTCTGGGTACCCTTTCTAGCGGGAGGTCGAATGAGCAGTTCTTC.

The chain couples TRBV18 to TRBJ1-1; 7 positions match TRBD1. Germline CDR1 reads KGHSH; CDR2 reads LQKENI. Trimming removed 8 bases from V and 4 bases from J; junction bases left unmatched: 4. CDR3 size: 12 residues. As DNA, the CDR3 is TGTGCCAGCCGACAGGGTGGCACTGAAGCTTTCTTT. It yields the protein CASRQGGTEAFF. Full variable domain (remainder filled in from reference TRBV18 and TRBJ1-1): NAGVMQNPRHLVRRRGQEARLRCSPMKGHSHVYWYRQLPEEGLKFMVYLQKENIIDESGMPKERFSAEFPKEGPSILRIQQVVRGDSAAYFCASRQGGTEAFFGQGTRLTVV.

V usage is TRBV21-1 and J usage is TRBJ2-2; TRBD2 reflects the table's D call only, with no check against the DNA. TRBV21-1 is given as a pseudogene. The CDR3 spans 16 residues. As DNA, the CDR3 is TGTGCCAGCAGTTGGTTCCAGCGCAGGAACACCGGGGAGCTGTTTTTT. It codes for CASSWFQRRNTGELFF.

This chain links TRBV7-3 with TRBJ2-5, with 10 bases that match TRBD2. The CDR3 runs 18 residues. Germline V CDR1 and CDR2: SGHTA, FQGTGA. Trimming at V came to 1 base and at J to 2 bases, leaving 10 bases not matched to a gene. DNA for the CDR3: TGTGCCAGCAGCTTAAGACCGGCCGGGACTAGCGTACAAGAGACCCAGTACTTC. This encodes CASSLRPAGTSVQETQYF.

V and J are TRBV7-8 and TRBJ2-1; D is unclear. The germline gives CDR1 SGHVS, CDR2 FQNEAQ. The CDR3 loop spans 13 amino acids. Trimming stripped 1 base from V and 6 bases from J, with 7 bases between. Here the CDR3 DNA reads TGTGCCAGCAGCTTAGATAGAGTCAATGAGCAGTTCTTC. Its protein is CASSLDRVNEQFF.

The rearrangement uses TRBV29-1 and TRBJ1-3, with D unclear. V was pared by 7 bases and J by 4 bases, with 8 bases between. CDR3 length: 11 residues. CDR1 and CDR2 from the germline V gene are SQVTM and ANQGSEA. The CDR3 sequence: CSGERGNTIYF. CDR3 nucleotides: TGCAGCGGCGAGCGGGGAAACACCATATATTTT.

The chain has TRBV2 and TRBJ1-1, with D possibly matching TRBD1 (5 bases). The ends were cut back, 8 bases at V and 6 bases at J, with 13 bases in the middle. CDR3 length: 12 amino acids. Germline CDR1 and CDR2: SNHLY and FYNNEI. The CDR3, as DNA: TGTGCCAGCGGCAGGGTTAGGGCTGAAGCTTTCTTT. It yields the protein CASGRVRAEAFF.

In DNA, the CDR3 is TGTGCCAGCAGGAAGGCTAGTGCGGATACGCAGTATTTT. It specifies CASRKASADTQYF. This chain uses TRBV9 with TRBJ2-3; no reliable D call. The V gene's germline CDR1 is SGDLS and CDR2 YYNGEE. This CDR3 spans 13 amino acids. Trimming left V 5 bases short and J 6 bases short, with 13 bases between.